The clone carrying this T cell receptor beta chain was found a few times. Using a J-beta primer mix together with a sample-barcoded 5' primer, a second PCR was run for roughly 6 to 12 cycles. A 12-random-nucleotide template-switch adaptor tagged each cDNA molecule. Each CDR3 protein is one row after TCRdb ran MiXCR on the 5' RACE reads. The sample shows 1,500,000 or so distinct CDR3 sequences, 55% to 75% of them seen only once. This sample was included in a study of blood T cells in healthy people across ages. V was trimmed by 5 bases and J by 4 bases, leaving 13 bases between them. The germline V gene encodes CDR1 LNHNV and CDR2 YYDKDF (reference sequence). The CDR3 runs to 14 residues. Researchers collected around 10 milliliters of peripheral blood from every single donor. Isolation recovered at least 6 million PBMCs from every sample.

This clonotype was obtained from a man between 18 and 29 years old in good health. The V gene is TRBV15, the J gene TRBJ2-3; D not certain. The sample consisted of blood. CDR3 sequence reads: CATSPLRSADTQYF. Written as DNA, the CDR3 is TGTGCCACCAGCCCCCTACGCTCGGCAGATACGCAGTATTTT.